Described below is a single TCR beta chain sequence and its context. The antigen is not known. This entry is derived from a study of cytomegalovirus exposure and HLA in healthy donors. The germline V gene has CDR1 SNHLY and CDR2 FYNNEI. The ends lost 6 bases at V and 8 bases at J; junction bases unmatched: 7. The CDR3 sequence is 14 residues long. PCR primers comprised 60 Vbeta and 13 Jbeta primers. Libraries were prepared by immunoSEQ multiplex PCR; TCRdb keeps only in-frame clonotypes and omits some of them. The sample holds about 140,000 clones, 70% to 75% seen once. Study outcomes and limitations: Some V segments could not be told apart, so they were left out, TRBV6-2 and TRBV6-3 among them.

Every donor was a healthy person donating bone marrow. V usage is TRBV2 and J usage is TRBJ1-3; 10 bases align to TRBD1. The specimen was PBMCs. This clonotype was sampled from a woman aged 35 to 49 in good health and CMV-seronegative. The CDR3 here is CASSLRDRGYTIYF. CDR3 in DNA: TGTGCCAGCAGCCTCCGGGACAGGGGCTACACCATATATTTT. Drawing the rest from reference TRBV2 and TRBJ1-3, the complete variable domain is EPEVTQTPSHQVTQMGQEVILRCVPISNHLYFYWYRQILGQKVEFLVSFYNNEISEKSEIFDDQFSVERPDGSNFTLKIRSTKLEDSAMYFCASSLRDRGYTIYFGEGSWLTVV.